The following is a T cell receptor (beta chain) sequence with its context. Methods used by the authors: Amplification from reference gene primers served as the basis for estimated nucleated cell counts. Assay: immunoSEQ multiplex PCR; the TCRdb copy retains only in-frame clones and omits some. Clone size and V and J calls were adopted from that table, with D and trimming inferred from the DNA. The sample yields roughly 100,000 clones, around 90% seen once. Those enrolled in Seattle joined during active infection and were followed longitudinally afterward. Germline-derived CDR1 and CDR2 are SGHRS and YFSETQ. The CDR3 loop spans 12 amino acids. Trimming took 5 bases from V and 11 from J, leaving 16 bases between them. The data were taken from a study of blood T cell repertoires in COVID-19. Study summary: The United States, Italy and Spain were the sources of the acute and convalescent COVID-19 samples.

The clonotype was recovered from a woman between 45 and 65 years old with COVID-19, enrolled during active disease. This chain uses TRBV5-1 with TRBJ1-1; possibly TRBD1 for D (5 bases). The source material was peripheral blood. The CDR3 here is CASSPGEGVAFF. Written as DNA, the CDR3 is TGCGCCAGCAGTCCGGGGGAGGGTGTGGCTTTCTTT.